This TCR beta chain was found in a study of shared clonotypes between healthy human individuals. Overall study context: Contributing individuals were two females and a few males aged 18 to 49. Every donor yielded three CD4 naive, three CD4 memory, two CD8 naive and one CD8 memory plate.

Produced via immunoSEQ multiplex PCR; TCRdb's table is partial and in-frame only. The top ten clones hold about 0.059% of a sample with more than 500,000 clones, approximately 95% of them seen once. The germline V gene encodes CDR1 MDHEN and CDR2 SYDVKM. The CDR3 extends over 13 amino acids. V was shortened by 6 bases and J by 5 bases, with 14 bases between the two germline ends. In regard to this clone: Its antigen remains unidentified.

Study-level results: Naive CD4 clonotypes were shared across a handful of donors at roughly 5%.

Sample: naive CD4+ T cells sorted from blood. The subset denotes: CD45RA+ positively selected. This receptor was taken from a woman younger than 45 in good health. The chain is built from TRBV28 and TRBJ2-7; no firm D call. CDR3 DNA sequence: TGTGCCAGCAGCTCCCCGGGTCTTCACGAGCAGTACTTC. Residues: CASSSPGLHEQYF.